One and the same sample provided the 3 T cell receptor beta chains below, sequenced in a study of response to subunit inactivated influenza vaccine. TCRdb passed the RT-PCR reads through MiXCR, listing each CDR3 protein once. The repertoire holds about 650,000 distinct CDR3 sequences, with around 15% as singletons. The sample here was PBMCs from blood, taken around 14 days before vaccination. The source of these receptors is a middle-aged man who received an inactivated influenza vaccine.

This clonotype showed up just a few times. The rearrangement joins TRBV4-3 to TRBJ2-1; D may be TRBD1 (6 bases). The CDR3 is made up of 15 amino acids. Germline CDR1 and CDR2: LGHNA and YSLEER. V gave up 4 bases and J gave up 6 bases, with 16 bases separating them. CDR3 sequence (DNA): TGCGCCAGCAGCCCAGGGGTAGTCGTTATCAATGAGCAGTTCTTC. Translation: CASSPGVVVINEQFF.

The V call is TRBV11-2, the J call TRBJ2-2; 11 nucleotides match TRBD2. The CDR3 is 16 residues long. J lost 7 bases, V lost 1 base, and 5 bases had no gene match. Germline CDR1 and CDR2: SGHAT and FQNNGV. The CDR3 DNA follows: TGTGCCAGCAGCTTAGCCCTAGCGGGAGGAGACGGGGAGCTGTTTTTT. It specifies CASSLALAGGDGELFF.

This clonotype has only one observation. The rearrangement links TRBV5-1 to TRBJ2-7; unclear D gene. Germline CDR1 SGHRS, CDR2 YFSETQ. Trimming pared 0 bases from V and 4 bases from J, leaving 14 bases between. This CDR3 has 15 residues. The CDR3 protein is CASSLGSVYQYEQYF. The CDR3 coding sequence is TGCGCCAGCAGCTTGGGGTCAGTCTACCAATACGAGCAGTACTTC.